Listed here are 27 T cell receptor beta chains from one sample, sequenced in a study of regulatory T cells in long-lasting Graves disease. Combining iRepertoire HTBI primers with Arm-PCR of CDR3 regions, the authors built TCR beta libraries. TCRdb re-derived calls from the multiplex PCR reads in MiXCR, one entry per CDR3 protein. This table has a few hundred thousand distinct CDR3 sequences, about an eighth appearing once. As to time point: newly diagnosed GD, antithyroid drugs for less than 3 months. PBMCs provided the RNA from which the TCR library was made. A further study also used this sample, focusing on T cells in Graves' hyperthyroidism and ophthalmopathy.

The source material was peripheral blood mononuclear cells (PBMCs), sampled at new diagnosis, from a patient treated with antithyroid drugs. The receptor source for this set is a young woman with Graves disease.

This clonotype was counted at least ten times. The chain joins TRBV6-2 or TRBV6-3 to TRBJ2-3; 9 bases map to TRBD2. The trim removed 4 bases at V and 0 bases at J, leaving 11 bases unmatched. Germline CDR1 MNHEY, CDR2 SVGEGT. This CDR3 has 18 amino acids. The CDR3 is CASSSLAGLLISTDTQYF. The CDR3 DNA reads as TGTGCCAGCAGTTCGCTAGCGGGACTGCTCATTAGCACAGATACGCAGTATTTT.

This clonotype has ten or more counts. The chain employs TRBV7-9 and TRBJ2-7, with a possible D match to TRBD2 (5 bases). Trimming cost V 1 base and J 2 bases, with 15 bases left between them. The V gene's germline CDR1 is SEHNR and CDR2 FQNEAQ (reference sequence). The CDR3 extends over 16 amino acids. The CDR3 nucleotides are TGTGCCAGCAGCTTAGGGACTTTAGGAACGGCCTACGAGCAGTACGTC. Its protein is CASSLGTLGTAYEQYV.

This clonotype was detected ten times or more. The V gene is TRBV5-6, the J gene TRBJ2-1, with D possibly TRBD2 on 5 matching bases. The CDR3 covers 15 residues. The germline V gene encodes CDR1 SGHDT and CDR2 YYEEEE. The ends were cut back, 3 bases at V and 7 bases at J, with 17 bases in the middle. In DNA, the CDR3 is TGTGCCAGCAGCTGGTATGGTAGCGTCGTAAATGAGCAGTTCTTC. Encoded protein: CASSWYGSVVNEQFF.

This rearrangement joins TRBV4-2 to TRBJ2-7; no clear D gene. V was clipped by 0 bases and J by 7 bases, with 7 bases between them. CDR3 size: 12 residues. The germline gives CDR1 LGHNA, CDR2 YNFKEQ. The CDR3 DNA reads TGTGCCAGCAGCCAAGATGTCAATGAGCAGTACTTC. It specifies CASSQDVNEQYF.

V usage is TRBV4-1 and J usage is TRBJ2-5; the D gene is possibly TRBD1 (6 bases). V lost 0 bases, J lost 3 bases, and 17 bases lay in between. Germline V CDR1 and CDR2: MGHRA, YSYEKL. The CDR3 is made up of 17 amino acids. The CDR3 reads CASSQEWDLKGEETQYF. CDR3 nucleotides: TGCGCCAGCAGCCAAGAATGGGACCTCAAGGGGGAAGAGACCCAGTACTTC.

Ten or more counts support this clonotype. The chain has TRBV29-1 and TRBJ2-3; 10 nucleotides match TRBD1. This CDR3 spans 12 amino acids. V trimming: 6 bases; J trimming: 7 bases; junction bases outside the gene matches: 4. The germline V gene encodes CDR1 SQVTM and CDR2 ANQGSEA. The CDR3 DNA follows: TGCAGCGTCGGGGACAGGGGAAATACGCAGTATTTT. Its protein is CSVGDRGNTQYF.

This clonotype was picked up a small number of times. The rearrangement links TRBV4-1 to TRBJ1-4; D is possibly TRBD1 (5 bases). The germline V gene encodes CDR1 MGHRA and CDR2 YSYEKL. V lost 4 bases and J lost 5, with 14 bases in between. The CDR3 length is 15 residues. The CDR3: CASSPQSGTNEKLFF. The DNA for the CDR3 is TGCGCCAGCAGCCCTCAATCCGGGACGAATGAAAAACTGTTTTTT.

This clonotype was recorded at least ten times. The chain has TRBV6-8 and TRBJ1-1; D call uncertain. V shed 0 bases and J shed 1 base, with 12 bases lying between them. The germline V gene encodes CDR1 MNHGY and CDR2 SAAAGT. The CDR3 contains 16 residues. The chain's CDR3 is CASSYSSRNPNTEAFF. For the CDR3, the DNA is TGTGCCAGCAGTTACTCGAGCCGGAACCCGAACACTGAAGCTTTCTTT.

This clonotype was recorded a few times. The chain joins TRBV6-9 to TRBJ2-7; 9 bases agree with TRBD2. With 3 bases clipped from V and 7 bases from J, the junction kept 16 bases outside the gene matches. This CDR3 region has 17 residues. The germline V gene has CDR1 MNHGY and CDR2 SVAAGI. CDR3 bases: TGTGCCAGCAGTTACGCAAACCAGCGGGGGGCCTTCTTGGAGCAGTACGTC. Protein product: CASSYANQRGAFLEQYV.

As for this clonotype: This may be a read error: a much more frequent sequence differs by one nucleotide. In nucleotides, the CDR3 is TGTGCCAGCAGCCTTCCTTTACACTTCGCAGGGTCCACTGAAGCTTTCTTT. This gives the protein CASSLPLHFAGSTEAFF. V is TRBV6-1 and J is TRBJ1-1; perhaps TRBD1 as D (5 bases). The CDR3 totals 17 residues. Trimming pared 6 bases from V and 4 bases from J, leaving 24 bases between. Per the germline V gene, CDR1 is MNHNS and CDR2 is SASEGT.

For the CDR3, the DNA is TGTGCCATTCCAAGGGACGGGGAGCTGTTTTTT. The encoded protein is CAIPRDGELFF. V gene TRBV3-2 combines with J gene TRBJ2-2. TRBV3-2 represents a pseudogene. The CDR3 totals 11 residues.

This clonotype occurred many times. This rearrangement joins TRBV27 to TRBJ1-1, with a possible D match to TRBD1 (5 bases). The V and J ends lost 4 bases and 6 bases respectively, with 24 bases between them. Germline V gene sequence: CDR1 MNHEY, CDR2 SMNVEV (reference sequence). This CDR3 comprises 17 residues. The CDR3 sequence: CASSYPSPGHLRAEAFF. As DNA, the CDR3 is TGTGCCAGCAGTTACCCCTCTCCAGGGCATCTTCGGGCTGAAGCTTTCTTT.

This clonotype was detected only a few times. J is TRBJ1-3 and V is TRBV29-1; no clear D gene. This CDR3 comprises 15 residues. V lost 6 bases, J lost 0 bases, and 15 bases lay in between. CDR1 SQVTM and CDR2 ANQGSEA come from the germline V gene. The CDR3 DNA reads TGCAGCGTAACGGAGACTTCGAGCTCTGGAAACACCATATATTTT. Its translation is CSVTETSSSGNTIYF.

This clonotype was detected a few times. The gene calls are TRBV10-3 and TRBJ2-1; D might be TRBD2 (6 bases). This CDR3 contains 16 residues. Per germline, CDR1 ENHRY and CDR2 SYGVKD. The V and J ends lost 4 bases and 8 bases respectively, with 21 bases between them. This chain's CDR3 is CAISAPRDSPLDEQFF. For the CDR3, the DNA is TGTGCCATCAGTGCCCCGCGGGACTCCCCTTTGGATGAGCAGTTCTTC.

This clonotype was recorded many times. The rearrangement uses TRBV11-1 and TRBJ2-3; D unclear. The ends were cut back, 2 bases at V and 0 bases at J, with 12 bases in the middle. The germline gives CDR1 SGHAT, CDR2 FQDESV (reference sequence). This CDR3 contains 16 residues. As DNA, the CDR3 is TGTGCCAGCAGCTTATCCACACAGAGGAGCACAGATACGCAGTATTTT. This encodes CASSLSTQRSTDTQYF. The full variable domain, rest sourced from reference TRBV11-1 and TRBJ2-3, is EAEVAQSPRYKITEKSQAVAFWCDPISGHATLYWYRQILGQGPELLVQFQDESVVDDSQLPKDRFSAERLKGVDSTLKIQPAELGDSAMYLCASSLSTQRSTDTQYFGPGTRLTVL.

This clonotype was recorded many times. This chain links TRBV2 with TRBJ2-1; 13 bases are a match to TRBD2. The V gene's germline CDR1 is SNHLY and CDR2 FYNNEI. The ends lost 2 bases at V and 4 bases at J; junction bases unmatched: 11. The CDR3 is 19 residues long. CDR3 loop: CASSERRTSGSGLYNEQFF. The DNA for the CDR3 is TGTGCCAGCAGTGAACGGCGGACTAGCGGGAGCGGACTTTACAATGAGCAGTTCTTC. Complete variable domain (other parts from reference TRBV2 and TRBJ2-1): EPEVTQTPSHQVTQMGQEVILRCVPISNHLYFYWYRQILGQKVEFLVSFYNNEISEKSEIFDDQFSVERPDGSNFTLKIRSTKLEDSAMYFCASSERRTSGSGLYNEQFFGPGTRLTVL.

This clonotype was recorded at least ten times. No DNA is shown, since the ends of the CDR3 on it are uncertain; the CDR3 is the one TCRdb lists. This chain links TRBV28 with TRBJ1-5. A total of 14 residues make up the CDR3, ends included. The germline gives CDR1 MDHEN, CDR2 SYDVKM. The chain's CDR3 is CASSFGNGVQPQHF.

The chain employs TRBV6-1 and TRBJ1-1; a possible D gene is TRBD1 (6 bases). Germline V gene sequence: CDR1 MNHNS, CDR2 SASEGT. With 6 bases removed from V and 4 bases from J, the gap between germline ends came to 12 bases. The CDR3 has 13 residues. CDR3 nucleotides: TGTGCCAGCAGGTGGCCAGGGGCCACTGAAGCTTTCTTT. Translated, it gives CASRWPGATEAFF.

This clonotype was counted at least ten times. V gene TRBV4-3 combines with J gene TRBJ1-4; 7 nucleotides match TRBD1. V gave up 4 bases and J gave up 11 bases; unmatched junction bases: 10. Germline lookup yields CDR1 LGHNA and CDR2 YSLEER. The CDR3 extends over 14 amino acids. The CDR3 region is CASSPHQAGQKLFF. The CDR3, as DNA: TGCGCCAGCAGCCCACATCAGGCGGGACAGAAACTGTTTTTT.

The chain joins TRBV19 to TRBJ2-7, with TRBD2 matching over 10 bases. This CDR3 is 15 amino acids long. Per germline, CDR1 LNHDA and CDR2 SQIVND (reference sequence). J lost 6 bases, V lost 3 bases, and 8 bases had no gene match. CDR3 region: CASSIITSGIGEQYF. Written as DNA, the CDR3 is TGTGCCAGTAGTATTATAACTAGCGGGATCGGCGAGCAGTACTTC.

This clonotype came up a few times. The chain combines TRBV27 with TRBJ2-1; 8 nucleotides agree with TRBD1. The CDR3 runs to 14 residues. V shed 2 bases and J 8 bases; nucleotides not matched to a gene: 5. CDR1 and CDR2 (germline): MNHEY, SMNVEV (reference sequence). The CDR3 DNA reads TGTGCCAGCAGTTTACTAAACAGGGGGGATGAGCAGTTCTTC. As protein: CASSLLNRGDEQFF.

There are many counts of this clonotype. The CDR3 bases are TGTGCCAGCAGCCCCTTGGAGGGGGGCCAGAAGAGATGGACCCAGTACTTC. This codes for CASSPLEGGQKRWTQYF. This chain connects TRBV28 to TRBJ2-5; D may correspond to TRBD1 or TRBD2 (6 bases each). V lost 6 bases and J lost 7, with 27 bases in between. This CDR3 spans 17 amino acids. Germline values: CDR1 MDHEN, CDR2 SYDVKM.

This clonotype was recorded at least ten times. The gene calls are TRBV6-1 and TRBJ2-1; no clear D. The ends were cut back, 7 bases at V and 0 bases at J, with 22 bases in the middle. The CDR3 loop spans 18 amino acids. From germline, CDR1 is MNHNS and CDR2 SASEGT. CDR3 residues: CASNPRVYSRFSYNEQFF. In nucleotides, the CDR3 is TGTGCCAGCAACCCCCGCGTTTATTCTCGGTTCTCCTACAATGAGCAGTTCTTC.

This clonotype has ten or more counts. The chain recombines TRBV30 with TRBJ2-1, with D maybe TRBD2 (6 bases). The CDR3 consists of 17 residues. V was pared by 2 bases and J by 5 bases, with 22 bases between. The germline V gene encodes CDR1 GTSNPN and CDR2 SVGIG (reference sequence). The CDR3 here is CAWSRSVGARGNNEQFF. The CDR3 bases are TGTGCCTGGAGTCGGAGCGTCGGGGCCCGGGGGAACAATGAGCAGTTCTTC.

Turning to this clonotype: With a much larger clone just one base away, this may be a read error. The V call is TRBV6-9, the J call TRBJ1-4, with 10 bases identical to TRBD1. Germline CDR1 and CDR2: MNHGY and SVAAGI. The CDR3 runs to 16 residues. V shed 4 bases, J shed 4 bases, and the junction held 6 bases outside the gene matches. In DNA, the CDR3 is TGTGCCAGCAGTTCGGGACAGGGGATCTTTAATGAAAAACTGTTTTTT. It specifies CASSSGQGIFNEKLFF.

This clonotype was counted at least ten times. This rearrangement joins TRBV27 to TRBJ2-7; 9 bases fit TRBD2. Trimming at V came to 5 bases and at J to 7 bases, leaving 15 bases not matched to a gene. Germline CDR1 MNHEY, CDR2 SMNVEV (reference sequence). The CDR3 consists of 16 residues. Here the CDR3 DNA reads TGTGCCAGCAGTAAACAATCCGGGACTAGCAGGGGGGAGCAGTACTTC. The encoded protein is CASSKQSGTSRGEQYF.

This clonotype has a count of ten or more. The gene calls are TRBV27 and TRBJ2-2; either TRBD1 or TRBD2 may supply D (5 bases each). CDR3 length: 15 amino acids. CDR1 MNHEY and CDR2 SMNVEV come from the germline V gene (reference sequence). V was shortened by 5 bases and J by 4 bases, with 14 bases between the two germline ends. CDR3 residues: CASSGTPGLTGELFF. The CDR3 DNA is TGTGCCAGCAGTGGGACCCCGGGCCTCACCGGGGAGCTGTTTTTT.